This TCR beta chain was captured by sequencing in a study of shared clonotypes between healthy human individuals. General observations from the study: Sampling covered blood only; tissue repertoires likely differ. Despite large depth, rarefaction showed incomplete sorted-subset sequencing. Non-shared clonotypes showed lower generation probabilities than clonotypes common to all four donors. Estimated richness was generally greater in naive than memory subsets.

Assay: immunoSEQ multiplex PCR; the TCRdb copy retains only in-frame clones and omits some. The table lists roughly 2.1 million clones, approximately 94% of them singletons. Naive CD8 populations comprised CD45RO-negative cells positively selected for CCR7, excluding terminally differentiated effector memory CD45RA+ cells. For this clone: The antigen is unknown. This sample also contains other DNA sequences that code for the same CDR3.

Sequenced sample: naive CD8+ T cells from PBMCs. The origin of this receptor is a man aged 18 to 29 in good health. Some clones in this sample may be carry-over from other donors' samples.

DNA for the CDR3: TGTGCCAGCAGCGTTTCGAGCAATCAGCCCCAGCATTTT. This translates into CASSVSSNQPQHF. The gene calls are TRBV9 and TRBJ1-5; D remains ambiguous. Germline V CDR1 and CDR2: SGDLS, YYNGEE. Trimming pared 2 bases from V and 1 base from J, leaving 4 bases between. This CDR3 has 13 amino acids.